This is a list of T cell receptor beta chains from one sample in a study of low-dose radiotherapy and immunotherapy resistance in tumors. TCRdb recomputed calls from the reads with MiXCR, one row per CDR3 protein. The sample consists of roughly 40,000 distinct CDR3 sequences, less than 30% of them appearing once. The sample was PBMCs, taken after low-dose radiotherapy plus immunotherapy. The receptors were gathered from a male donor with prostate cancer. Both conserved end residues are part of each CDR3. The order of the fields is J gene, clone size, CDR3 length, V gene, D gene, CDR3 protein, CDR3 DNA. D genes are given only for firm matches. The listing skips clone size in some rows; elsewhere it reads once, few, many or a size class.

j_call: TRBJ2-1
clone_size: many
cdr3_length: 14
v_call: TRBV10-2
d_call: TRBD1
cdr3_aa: CASRGDRDYNEQFF
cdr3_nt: TGTGCCAGCAGAGGGGACAGGGACTACAATGAGCAGTTCTTC

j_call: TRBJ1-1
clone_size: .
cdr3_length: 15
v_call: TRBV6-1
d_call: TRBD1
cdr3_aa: CASSGGQGWNTEAFF
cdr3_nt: TGTGCCAGCAGCGGGGGACAGGGATGGAACACTGAAGCTTTCTTT

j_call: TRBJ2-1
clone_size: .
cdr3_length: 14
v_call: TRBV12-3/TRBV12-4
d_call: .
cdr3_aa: CASTVSGGGNEQFF
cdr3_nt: TGTGCCAGCACGGTCAGCGGAGGAGGAAATGAGCAGTTCTTC

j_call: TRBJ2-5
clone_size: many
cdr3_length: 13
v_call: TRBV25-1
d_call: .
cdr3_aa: CASSSRVMETQYF
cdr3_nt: TGTGCCAGCAGCTCCAGGGTGATGGAGACCCAGTACTTC

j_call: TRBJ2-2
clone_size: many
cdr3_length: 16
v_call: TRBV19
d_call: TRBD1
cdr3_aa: CASSPPGTVPTGELFF
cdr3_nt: TGTGCCAGTAGTCCCCCGGGGACAGTCCCCACCGGGGAGCTGTTTTTT

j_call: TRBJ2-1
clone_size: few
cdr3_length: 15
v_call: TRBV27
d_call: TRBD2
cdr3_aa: CASSLWGGSYNEQFF
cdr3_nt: TGTGCCAGCAGTTTATGGGGGGGCTCCTACAATGAGCAGTTCTTC

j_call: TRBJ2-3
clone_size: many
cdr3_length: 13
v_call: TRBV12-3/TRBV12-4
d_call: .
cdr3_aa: CASTNLGPDTQYF
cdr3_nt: TGTGCCAGCACCAACTTGGGGCCTGATACGCAGTATTTT

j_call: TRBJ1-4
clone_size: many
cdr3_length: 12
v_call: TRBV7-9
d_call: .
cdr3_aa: CASSTPTEKLFF
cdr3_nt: TGTGCCAGCAGCACCCCCACTGAAAAACTGTTTTTT

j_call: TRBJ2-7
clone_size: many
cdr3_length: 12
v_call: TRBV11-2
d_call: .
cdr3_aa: CASSRSGEEQYF
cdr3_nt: TGTGCCAGCAGCCGTAGTGGAGAGGAGCAGTACTTC

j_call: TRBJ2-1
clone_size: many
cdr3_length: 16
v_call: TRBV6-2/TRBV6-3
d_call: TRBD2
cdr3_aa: CASSPLAGGVYNEQFF
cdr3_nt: TGTGCCAGCAGCCCCTTAGCGGGGGGGGTCTACAATGAGCAGTTCTTC

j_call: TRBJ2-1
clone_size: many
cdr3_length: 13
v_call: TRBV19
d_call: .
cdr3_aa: CASSIRGQNEQFF
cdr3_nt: TGTGCCAGTAGTATCCGGGGGCAGAATGAGCAGTTCTTC

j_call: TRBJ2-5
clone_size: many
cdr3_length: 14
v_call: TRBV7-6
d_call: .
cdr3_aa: CASSLEPGMETQYF
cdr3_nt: TGTGCCAGCAGCTTAGAGCCAGGGATGGAGACCCAGTACTTC

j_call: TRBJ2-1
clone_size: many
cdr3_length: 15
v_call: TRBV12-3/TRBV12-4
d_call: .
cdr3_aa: CASSLKGLGLVEQFF
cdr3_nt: TGTGCCAGCAGTTTAAAGGGGCTGGGGCTCGTTGAGCAGTTCTTC

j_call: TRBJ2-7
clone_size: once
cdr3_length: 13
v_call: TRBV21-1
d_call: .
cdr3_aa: CASTQGGLGEQYF
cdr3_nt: TGTGCCAGCACCCAAGGAGGGTTGGGCGAGCAGTACTTC

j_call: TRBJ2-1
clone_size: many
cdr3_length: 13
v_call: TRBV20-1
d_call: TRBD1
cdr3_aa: CSAPGGLRNEQFF
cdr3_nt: TGCAGTGCCCCAGGGGGCTTAAGGAATGAGCAGTTCTTC

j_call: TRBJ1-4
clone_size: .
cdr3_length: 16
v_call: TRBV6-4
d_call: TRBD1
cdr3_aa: CASSEPIDRGNEKLFF
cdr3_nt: TGTGCCAGCAGTGAACCCATAGACAGGGGAAATGAAAAACTGTTTTTT

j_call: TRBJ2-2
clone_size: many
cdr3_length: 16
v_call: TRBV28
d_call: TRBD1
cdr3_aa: CASSLVSQGFDGELFF
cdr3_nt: TGTGCCAGCAGTTTAGTCTCACAGGGGTTTGACGGGGAGCTGTTTTTT

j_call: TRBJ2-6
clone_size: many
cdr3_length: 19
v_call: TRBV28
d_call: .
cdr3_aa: CASTPPTGRRSSGANVLTF
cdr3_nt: TGTGCCAGCACCCCACCTACAGGGAGGAGAAGCTCTGGGGCCAACGTCCTGACTTTC

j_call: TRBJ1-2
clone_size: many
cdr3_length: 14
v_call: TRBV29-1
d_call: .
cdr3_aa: CSVEMASLNYGYTF
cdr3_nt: TGCAGCGTTGAAATGGCCAGCCTGAACTATGGCTACACCTTC